This T cell receptor (beta chain) was observed in a study of cytomegalovirus exposure and HLA in healthy donors. General study points: Usually a TCR sequence was rare, but some public TCRs were found in many donors. Per published accounts, TCR beta sequences correctly predicted the HLA-A and HLA-B alleles of most subjects. It was only CMV serostatus that was available as immune exposure information. Later analysis revealed greater clonal expansion in HLA-associated TCR beta chains than in equally common others.

The PCR used 60 Vbeta and 13 Jbeta primers. The data were produced by immunoSEQ multiplex PCR, yet TCRdb's version contains in-frame clones alone and is incomplete. The sample shows 190,000 or so clones, 83% of them seen only once. With respect to this clone: What it binds is unknown.

The receptor was derived from a man aged 50-60 years in good health and CMV-seronegative. What was sequenced was PBMCs.

The CDR3 reads CASSVIRQGGSPLHF. For the CDR3, the DNA is TGTGCCAGCAGTGTTATCCGGCAGGGAGGTTCACCCCTCCACTTT. This sequence joins TRBV2 and TRBJ1-6; D is possibly TRBD1 (5 bases). From germline, CDR1 is SNHLY and CDR2 FYNNEI. Between the trimmed V and J ends, which lost 4 bases and 9 bases, there was a span of 16 bases. The CDR3 covers 15 residues. Full variable domain (remainder filled in from reference TRBV2 and TRBJ1-6): EPEVTQTPSHQVTQMGQEVILRCVPISNHLYFYWYRQILGQKVEFLVSFYNNEISEKSEIFDDQFSVERPDGSNFTLKIRSTKLEDSAMYFCASSVIRQGGSPLHFGNGTRLTVT.